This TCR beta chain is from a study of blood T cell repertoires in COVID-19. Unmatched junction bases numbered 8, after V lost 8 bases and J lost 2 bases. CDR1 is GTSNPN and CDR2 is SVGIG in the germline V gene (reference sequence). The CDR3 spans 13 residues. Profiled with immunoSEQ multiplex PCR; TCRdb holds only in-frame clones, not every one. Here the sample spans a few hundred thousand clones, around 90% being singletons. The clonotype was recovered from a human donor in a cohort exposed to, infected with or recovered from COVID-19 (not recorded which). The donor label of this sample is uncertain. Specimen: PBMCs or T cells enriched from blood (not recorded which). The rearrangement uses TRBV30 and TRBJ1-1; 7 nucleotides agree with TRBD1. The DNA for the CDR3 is TGTGCCGGACGGAGACAGGGTAACACTGAAGCTTTCTTT. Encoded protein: CAGRRQGNTEAFF.